Below, 9 T cell receptor beta chains from the same sample are listed, as sequenced in a study of T-cell reconstitution after alpha-beta-depleted transplantation in children. Unique molecular identifiers featured in how the TCRbeta library was prepared. TCRdb used MiXCR to reprocess the PCR reads, holding one entry per CDR3 protein. The sample yields approximately 350,000 distinct CDR3 sequences, 13% seen once. The sequencing used PBMCs, collected from the stem cell graft. These receptors all stem from a human donor who donated a stem cell graft to a child with Fanconi anemia.

The chain joins TRBV12-3 or TRBV12-4 to TRBJ2-5; TRBD2 is a possible D gene (5 bases). The V end lost 5 bases, the J end lost 4 bases, and 23 bases lay between the germline ends. There are 17 residues in the CDR3. The CDR3 region is CASSLLHAKLVPETQYF. As DNA, the CDR3 is TGTGCCAGCAGTCTACTGCACGCAAAACTAGTCCCAGAGACCCAGTACTTC.

This clonotype was picked up a small number of times. The chain employs TRBV5-1 and TRBJ2-5, with 8 positions matching TRBD1. Germline assignment: CDR1 SGHRS and CDR2 YFSETQ. The CDR3 sequence is 15 residues long. J lost 4 bases, V lost 5 bases, and 10 bases had no gene match. The CDR3 nucleotides read TGCGCCAGCAGATATGGGACAGGCTTTGGAGAGACCCAGTACTTC. Protein sequence: CASRYGTGFGETQYF. Based on the CDR3 plus reference TRBV5-1 and TRBJ2-5, the full variable domain is KAGVTQTPRYLIKTRGQQVTLSCSPISGHRSVSWYQQTPGQGLQFLFEYFSETQRNKGNFPGRFSGRQFSNSRSEMNVSTLELGDSALYLCASRYGTGFGETQYFGPGTRLLVL.

This clonotype was counted many times. The chain recombines TRBV6-5 with TRBJ2-1, with 8 bases lining up with TRBD1. CDR3 length equals 14 residues. Germline-derived CDR1 and CDR2 are MNHEY and SVGAGI. Trimming removed 2 bases from V and 4 bases from J; junction bases left unmatched: 1. The CDR3 nucleotides read TGTGCCAGCAGTTACGGGACAGGATACAATGAGCAGTTCTTC. Translated: CASSYGTGYNEQFF.

This clonotype was observed a few times. CDR3 in DNA: TGTGCCAGTCTCGACAGGACAGACAATGAGCAGTTCTTC. It codes for CASLDRTDNEQFF. This rearrangement joins TRBV19 to TRBJ2-1; perhaps TRBD1 as D (6 bases). The V end was cut by 8 bases, the J end by 5 bases, with 13 bases between. Germline CDR1 and CDR2: LNHDA and SQIVND (reference sequence). The CDR3 consists of 13 residues.

The chain joins TRBV3-1 to TRBJ2-5; D unresolved. CDR1 is LGHDT and CDR2 is YNNKEL in the germline V gene (reference sequence). V gave up 4 bases and J gave up 2 bases, with 11 bases separating them. This CDR3 comprises 14 residues. Here the CDR3 DNA reads TGTGCCAGCAGCCGTTCCTCGGTTCAAGAGACCCAGTACTTC. Translation: CASSRSSVQETQYF.

The rearrangement uses TRBV20-1 and TRBJ1-1; D gene ambiguous. V lost 3 bases, J lost 7 bases, and 12 bases lay in between. The germline CDR1 and CDR2 sequences are DFQATT and SNEGSKA (reference sequence). This CDR3 is built from 12 residues. The CDR3 sequence is CSARVRGVEAFF. Here the CDR3 DNA reads TGCAGTGCTAGGGTGCGTGGGGTTGAAGCTTTCTTT.

Remarks on this clonotype: This may be a read error: a much more frequent sequence differs by one nucleotide. V is TRBV15 and J is TRBJ1-1; maybe TRBD1 (5 bases). Germline V CDR1 and CDR2: LNHNV, YYDKDF (reference sequence). The CDR3 runs to 11 residues. The CDR3 DNA follows: TGTGCCATCAGCAGACAGATTGAAGCTTTCTTT. It codes for CAISRQIEAFF.

The sample holds a few counts of this clonotype. V and J are TRBV29-1 and TRBJ2-5; D remains unclear. The V end was cut by 2 bases, the J end by 4 bases, with 14 bases between. Per the germline V gene, CDR1 is SQVTM and CDR2 is ANQGSEA. The CDR3 has 14 amino acids. The CDR3 DNA is TGCAGCGTTGAAAGGCAGGCGAGCCGAGAGACCCAGTACTTC. It specifies CSVERQASRETQYF.

In DNA form, the CDR3 reads TGTGCCTTTATTTTGTCGGGAGCTAATGAAAAACTGTTTTTT. Its protein product is CAFILSGANEKLFF. The rearrangement links TRBV30 to TRBJ1-4; D is ambiguous. The ends were cut back, 7 bases at V and 3 bases at J, with 15 bases in the middle. The CDR3 spans 14 residues. Germline CDR1 GTSNPN, CDR2 SVGIG (reference sequence).